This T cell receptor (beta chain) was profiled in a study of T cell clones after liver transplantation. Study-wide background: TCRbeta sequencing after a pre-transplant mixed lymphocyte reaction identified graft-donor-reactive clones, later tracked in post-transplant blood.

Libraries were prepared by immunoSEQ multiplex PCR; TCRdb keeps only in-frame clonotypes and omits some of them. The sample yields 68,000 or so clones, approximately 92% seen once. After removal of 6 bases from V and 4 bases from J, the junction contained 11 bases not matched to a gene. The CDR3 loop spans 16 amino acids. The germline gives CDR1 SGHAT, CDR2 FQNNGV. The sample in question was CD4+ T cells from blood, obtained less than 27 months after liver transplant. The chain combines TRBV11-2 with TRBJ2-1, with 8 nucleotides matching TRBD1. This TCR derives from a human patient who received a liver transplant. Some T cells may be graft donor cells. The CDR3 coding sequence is TGTGCCAGCAGTACACCCGGGACAGGCCTATACAATGAGCAGTTCTTC. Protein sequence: CASSTPGTGLYNEQFF.